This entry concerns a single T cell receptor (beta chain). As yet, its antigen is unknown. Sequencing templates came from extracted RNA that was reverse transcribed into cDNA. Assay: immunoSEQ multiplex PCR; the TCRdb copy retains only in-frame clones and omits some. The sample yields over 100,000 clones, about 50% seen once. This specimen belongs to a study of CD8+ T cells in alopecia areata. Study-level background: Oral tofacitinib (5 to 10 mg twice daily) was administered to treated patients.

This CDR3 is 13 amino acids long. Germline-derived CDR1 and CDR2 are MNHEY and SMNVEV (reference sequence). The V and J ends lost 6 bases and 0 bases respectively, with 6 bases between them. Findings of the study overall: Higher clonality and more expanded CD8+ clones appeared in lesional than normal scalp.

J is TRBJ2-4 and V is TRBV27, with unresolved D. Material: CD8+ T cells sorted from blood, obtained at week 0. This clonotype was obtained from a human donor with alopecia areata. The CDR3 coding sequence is TGTGCCAGCAGCCAAGTAGCCAAAAACATTCAGTACTTC. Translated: CASSQVAKNIQYF.